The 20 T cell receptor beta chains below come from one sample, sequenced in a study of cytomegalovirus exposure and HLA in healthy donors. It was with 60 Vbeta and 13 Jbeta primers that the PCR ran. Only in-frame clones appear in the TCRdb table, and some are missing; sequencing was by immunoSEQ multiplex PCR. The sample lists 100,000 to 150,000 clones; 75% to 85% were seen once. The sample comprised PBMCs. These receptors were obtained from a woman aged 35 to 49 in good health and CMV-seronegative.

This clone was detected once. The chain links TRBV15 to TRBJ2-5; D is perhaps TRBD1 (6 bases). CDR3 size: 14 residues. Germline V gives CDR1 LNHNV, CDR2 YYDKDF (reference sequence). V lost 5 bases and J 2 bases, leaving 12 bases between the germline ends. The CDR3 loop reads CATSATDRQETQYF. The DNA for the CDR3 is TGTGCCACCAGCGCGACCGACAGGCAAGAGACCCAGTACTTC.

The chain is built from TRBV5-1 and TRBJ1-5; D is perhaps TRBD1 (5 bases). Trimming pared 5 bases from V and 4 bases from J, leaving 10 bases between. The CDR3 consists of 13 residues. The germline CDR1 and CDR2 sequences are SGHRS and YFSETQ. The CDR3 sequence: CASSRSGNQPQHF. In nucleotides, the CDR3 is TGCGCCAGCAGTCGGTCAGGGAATCAGCCCCAGCATTTT.

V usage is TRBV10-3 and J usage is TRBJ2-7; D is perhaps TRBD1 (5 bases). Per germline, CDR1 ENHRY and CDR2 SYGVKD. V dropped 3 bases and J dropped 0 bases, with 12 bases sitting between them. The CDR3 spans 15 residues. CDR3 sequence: CAISDPGSGSYEQYF. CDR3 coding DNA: TGTGCCATCAGTGATCCAGGGTCGGGCTCCTACGAGCAGTACTTC.

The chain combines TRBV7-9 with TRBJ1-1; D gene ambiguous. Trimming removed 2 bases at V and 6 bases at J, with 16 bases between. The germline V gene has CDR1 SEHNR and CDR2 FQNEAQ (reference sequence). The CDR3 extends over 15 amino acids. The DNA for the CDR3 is TGTGCCAGCAGCTTAACCCCTCCGGGGTTCCCTGAAGCTTTCTTT. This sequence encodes CASSLTPPGFPEAFF.

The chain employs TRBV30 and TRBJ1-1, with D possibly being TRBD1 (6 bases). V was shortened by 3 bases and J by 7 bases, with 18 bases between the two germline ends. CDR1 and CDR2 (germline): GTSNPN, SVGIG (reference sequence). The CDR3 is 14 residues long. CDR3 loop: CAWRTGQRGYEAFF. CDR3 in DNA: TGTGCCTGGAGGACCGGACAGAGAGGCTATGAAGCTTTCTTT.

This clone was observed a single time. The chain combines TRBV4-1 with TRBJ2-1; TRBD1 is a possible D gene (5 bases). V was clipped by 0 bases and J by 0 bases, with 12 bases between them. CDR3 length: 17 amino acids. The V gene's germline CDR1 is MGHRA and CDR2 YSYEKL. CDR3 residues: CASSQDLDSSSYNEQFF. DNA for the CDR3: TGCGCCAGCAGCCAAGATCTTGACAGTAGCTCCTACAATGAGCAGTTCTTC.

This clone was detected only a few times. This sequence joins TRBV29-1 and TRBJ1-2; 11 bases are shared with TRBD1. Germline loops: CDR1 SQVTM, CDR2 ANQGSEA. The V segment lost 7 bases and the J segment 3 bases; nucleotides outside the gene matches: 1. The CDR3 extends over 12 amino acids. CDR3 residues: CSGGQGDYGYTF. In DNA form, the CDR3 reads TGCAGCGGGGGACAGGGGGACTATGGCTACACCTTC.

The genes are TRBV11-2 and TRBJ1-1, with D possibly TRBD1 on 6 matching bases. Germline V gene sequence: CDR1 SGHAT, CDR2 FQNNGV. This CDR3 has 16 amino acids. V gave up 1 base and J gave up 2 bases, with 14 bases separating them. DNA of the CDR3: TGTGCCAGCAGCTTAGGCAGCCTCAGGGGAAACACTGAAGCTTTCTTT. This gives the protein CASSLGSLRGNTEAFF.

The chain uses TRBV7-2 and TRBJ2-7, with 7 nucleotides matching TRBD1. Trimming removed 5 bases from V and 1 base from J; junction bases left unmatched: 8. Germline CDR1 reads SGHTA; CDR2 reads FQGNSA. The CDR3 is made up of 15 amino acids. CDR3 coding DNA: TGTGCCAGCAGCCCGACAGGGCCCCCTTCCTACGAGCAGTACTTC. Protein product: CASSPTGPPSYEQYF.

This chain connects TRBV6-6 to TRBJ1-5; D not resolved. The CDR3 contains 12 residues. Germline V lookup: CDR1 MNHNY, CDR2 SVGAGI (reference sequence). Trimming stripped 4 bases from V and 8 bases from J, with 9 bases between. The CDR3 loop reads CASSFPLEPQHF. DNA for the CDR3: TGTGCCAGCAGTTTCCCATTAGAGCCCCAGCATTTT.

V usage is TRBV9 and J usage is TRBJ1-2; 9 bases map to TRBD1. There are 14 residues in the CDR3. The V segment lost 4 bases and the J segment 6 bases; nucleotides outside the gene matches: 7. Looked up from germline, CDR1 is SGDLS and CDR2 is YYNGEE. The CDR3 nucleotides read TGTGCCAGCAGCTTTGGGACAGGGAAGAATGGCTACACCTTC. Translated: CASSFGTGKNGYTF.

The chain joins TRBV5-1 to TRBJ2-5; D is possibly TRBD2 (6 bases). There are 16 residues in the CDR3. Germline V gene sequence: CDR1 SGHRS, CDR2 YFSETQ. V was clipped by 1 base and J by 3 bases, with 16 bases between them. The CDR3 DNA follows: TGCGCCAGCAGCTTGAGTTTCCGGGGGACCGAAGAGACCCAGTACTTC. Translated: CASSLSFRGTEETQYF.

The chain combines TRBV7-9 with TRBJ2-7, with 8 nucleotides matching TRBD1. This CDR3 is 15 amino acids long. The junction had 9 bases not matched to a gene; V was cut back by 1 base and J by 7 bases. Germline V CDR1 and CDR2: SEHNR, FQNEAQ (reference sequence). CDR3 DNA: TGTGCCAGCAGCTTAGGACAGGGGAAGTCTAGTGAGCAGTACTTC. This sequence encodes CASSLGQGKSSEQYF. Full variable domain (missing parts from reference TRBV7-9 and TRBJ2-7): DTGVSQNPRHKITKRGQNVTFRCDPISEHNRLYWYRQTLGQGPEFLTYFQNEAQLEKSRLLSDRFSAERPKGSFSTLEIQRTEQGDSAMYLCASSLGQGKSSEQYFGPGTRLTVT.

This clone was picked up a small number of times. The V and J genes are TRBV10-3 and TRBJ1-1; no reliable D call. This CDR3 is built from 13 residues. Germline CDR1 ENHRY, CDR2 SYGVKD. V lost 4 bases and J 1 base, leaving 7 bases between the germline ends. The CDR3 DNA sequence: TGTGCCATCAGTGGTCAGGAGAACACTGAAGCTTTCTTT. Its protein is CAISGQENTEAFF.

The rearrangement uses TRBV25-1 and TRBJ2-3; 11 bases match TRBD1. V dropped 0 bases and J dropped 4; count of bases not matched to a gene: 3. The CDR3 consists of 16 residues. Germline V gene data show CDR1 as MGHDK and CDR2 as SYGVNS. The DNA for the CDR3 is TGTGCCAGCAGTGAATATAGGACAGGGGGCGCAGATACGCAGTATTTT. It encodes CASSEYRTGGADTQYF.

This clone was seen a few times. The CDR3 DNA reads TGTGCCAGCAGCTTGGATGCGGGACAGGGTAATCACGAGCAGTACTTC. This sequence encodes CASSLDAGQGNHEQYF. The chain employs TRBV5-6 and TRBJ2-7; 9 nucleotides align to TRBD1. V shed 0 bases and J 5 bases; nucleotides not matched to a gene: 9. Germline CDR1 reads SGHDT; CDR2 reads YYEEEE. This CDR3 comprises 16 residues.

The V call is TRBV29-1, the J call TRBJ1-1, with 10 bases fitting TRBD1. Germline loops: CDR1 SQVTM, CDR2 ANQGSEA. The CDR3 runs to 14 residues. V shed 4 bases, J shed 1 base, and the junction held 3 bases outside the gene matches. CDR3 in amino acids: CSVGTGGPNTEAFF. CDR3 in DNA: TGCAGCGTTGGGACAGGGGGACCGAACACTGAAGCTTTCTTT.

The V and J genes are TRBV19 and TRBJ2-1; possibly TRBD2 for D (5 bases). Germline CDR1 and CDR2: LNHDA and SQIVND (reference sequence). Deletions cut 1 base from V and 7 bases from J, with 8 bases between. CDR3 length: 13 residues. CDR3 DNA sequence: TGTGCCAGTAGTATAGCGTCGGGGAATGAGCAGTTCTTC. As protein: CASSIASGNEQFF.

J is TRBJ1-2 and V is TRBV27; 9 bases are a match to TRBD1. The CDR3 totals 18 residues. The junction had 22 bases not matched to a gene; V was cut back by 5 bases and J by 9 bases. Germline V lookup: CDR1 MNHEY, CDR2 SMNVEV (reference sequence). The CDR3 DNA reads TGTGCCAGCAGTGGACCGACCTTATCGGGACAGGGTCGCAGTAGCTACACCTTC. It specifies CASSGPTLSGQGRSSYTF.

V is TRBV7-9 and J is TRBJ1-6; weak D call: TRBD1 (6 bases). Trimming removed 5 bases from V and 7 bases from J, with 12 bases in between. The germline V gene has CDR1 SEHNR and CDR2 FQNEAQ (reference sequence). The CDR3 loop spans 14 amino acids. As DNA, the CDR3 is TGTGCCAGCAGCAACCAGGGGTGGAATTCACCCCTCCACTTT. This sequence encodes CASSNQGWNSPLHF. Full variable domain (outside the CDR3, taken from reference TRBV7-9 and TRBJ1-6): DTGVSQNPRHKITKRGQNVTFRCDPISEHNRLYWYRQTLGQGPEFLTYFQNEAQLEKSRLLSDRFSAERPKGSFSTLEIQRTEQGDSAMYLCASSNQGWNSPLHFGNGTRLTVT.